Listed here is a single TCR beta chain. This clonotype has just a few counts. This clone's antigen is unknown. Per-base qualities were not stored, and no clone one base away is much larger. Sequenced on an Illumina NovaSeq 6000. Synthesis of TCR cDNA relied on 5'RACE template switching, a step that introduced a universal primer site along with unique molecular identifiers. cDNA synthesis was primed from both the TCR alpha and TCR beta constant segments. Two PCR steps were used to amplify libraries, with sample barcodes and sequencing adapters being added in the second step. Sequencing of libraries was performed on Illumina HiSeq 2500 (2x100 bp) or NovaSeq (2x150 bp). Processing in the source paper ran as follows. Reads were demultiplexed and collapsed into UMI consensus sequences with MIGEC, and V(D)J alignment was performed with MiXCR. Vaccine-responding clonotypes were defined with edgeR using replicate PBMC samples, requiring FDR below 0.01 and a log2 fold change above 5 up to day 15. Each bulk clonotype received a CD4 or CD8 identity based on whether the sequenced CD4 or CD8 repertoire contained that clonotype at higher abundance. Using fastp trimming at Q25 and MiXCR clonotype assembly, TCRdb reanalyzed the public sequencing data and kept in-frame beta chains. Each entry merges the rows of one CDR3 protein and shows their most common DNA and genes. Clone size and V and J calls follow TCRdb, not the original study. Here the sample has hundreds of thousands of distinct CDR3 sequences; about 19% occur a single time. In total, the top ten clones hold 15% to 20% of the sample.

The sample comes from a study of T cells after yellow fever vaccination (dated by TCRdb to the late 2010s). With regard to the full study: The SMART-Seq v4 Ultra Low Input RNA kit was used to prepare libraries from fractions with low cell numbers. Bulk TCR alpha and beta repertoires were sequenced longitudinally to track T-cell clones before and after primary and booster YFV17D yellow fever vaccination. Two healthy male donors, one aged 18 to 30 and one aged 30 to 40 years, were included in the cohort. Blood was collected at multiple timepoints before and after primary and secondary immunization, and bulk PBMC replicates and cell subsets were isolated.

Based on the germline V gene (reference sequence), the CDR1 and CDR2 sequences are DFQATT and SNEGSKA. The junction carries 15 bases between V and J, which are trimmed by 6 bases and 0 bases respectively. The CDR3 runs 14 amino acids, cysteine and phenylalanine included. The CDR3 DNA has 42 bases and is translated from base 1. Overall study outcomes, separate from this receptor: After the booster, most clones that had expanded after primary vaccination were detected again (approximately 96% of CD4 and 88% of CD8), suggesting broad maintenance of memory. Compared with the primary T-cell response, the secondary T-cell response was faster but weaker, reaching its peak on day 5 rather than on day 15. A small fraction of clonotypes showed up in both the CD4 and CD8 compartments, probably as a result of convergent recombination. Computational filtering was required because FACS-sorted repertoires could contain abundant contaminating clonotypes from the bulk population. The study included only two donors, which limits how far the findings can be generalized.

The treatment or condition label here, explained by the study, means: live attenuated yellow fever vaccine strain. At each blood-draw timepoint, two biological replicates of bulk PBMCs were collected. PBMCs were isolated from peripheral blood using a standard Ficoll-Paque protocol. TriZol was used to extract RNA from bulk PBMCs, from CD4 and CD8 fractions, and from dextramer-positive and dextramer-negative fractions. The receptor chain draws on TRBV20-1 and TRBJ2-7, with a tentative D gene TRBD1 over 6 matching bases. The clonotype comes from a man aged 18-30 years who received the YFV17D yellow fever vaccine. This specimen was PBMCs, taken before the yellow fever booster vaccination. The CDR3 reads CSAPDRRSSYEQYF. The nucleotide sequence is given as TGCAGTGCCCCCGACAGGAGGAGCTCCTACGAGCAGTACTTC.